This T cell receptor beta chain was retrieved from a study of CD8+ T cells in alopecia areata. RNA extraction was followed by reverse transcription into cDNA, which acted as the sequencing template. The data were produced by immunoSEQ multiplex PCR, yet TCRdb's version contains in-frame clones alone and is incomplete. The sample lists 75,000 to 100,000 clones, approximately 42% seen once, with 1% to 1.5% in the top ten. Whole-study findings and limits: Unlike in mice, where it was clearer, TCR sharing across patients was less clear, possibly HLA-related.

The CDR3 runs to 15 residues. Germline CDR1 reads LNHNV; CDR2 reads YYDKDF (reference sequence). V shed 2 bases and J 9 bases; nucleotides not matched to a gene: 3. Comments on this clone: Its specificity is not known.

Sequencing was done on a sample of CD4+ T cells sorted from blood. The receptor was derived from a human donor with alopecia areata. The genes are TRBV15 and TRBJ2-1; 14 bases fit TRBD2. Here the CDR3 reads CATSRTGTSGSEQFF. The DNA for the CDR3 is TGTGCCACCAGCAGAACCGGGACTAGCGGGAGTGAGCAGTTCTTC. Complete variable domain (other parts from reference TRBV15 and TRBJ2-1): DAMVIQNPRYQVTQFGKPVTLSCSQTLNHNVMYWYQQKSSQAPKLLFHYYDKDFNNEADTPDNFQSRRPNTSFCFLDIRSPGLGDTAMYLCATSRTGTSGSEQFFGPGTRLTVL.